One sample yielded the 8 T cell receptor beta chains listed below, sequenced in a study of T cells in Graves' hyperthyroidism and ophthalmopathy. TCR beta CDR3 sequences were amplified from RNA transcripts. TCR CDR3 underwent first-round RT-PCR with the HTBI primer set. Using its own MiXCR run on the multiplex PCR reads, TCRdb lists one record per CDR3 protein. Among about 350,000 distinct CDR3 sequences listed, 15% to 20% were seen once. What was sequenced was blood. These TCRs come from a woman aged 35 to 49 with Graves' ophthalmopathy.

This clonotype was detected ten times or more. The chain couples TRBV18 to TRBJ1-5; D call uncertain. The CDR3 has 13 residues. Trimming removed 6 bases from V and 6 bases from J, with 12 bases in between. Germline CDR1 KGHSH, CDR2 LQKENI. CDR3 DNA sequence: TGTGCCAGCTCCCACCGGTGGGGTCAGCCCCAGCATTTT. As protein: CASSHRWGQPQHF.

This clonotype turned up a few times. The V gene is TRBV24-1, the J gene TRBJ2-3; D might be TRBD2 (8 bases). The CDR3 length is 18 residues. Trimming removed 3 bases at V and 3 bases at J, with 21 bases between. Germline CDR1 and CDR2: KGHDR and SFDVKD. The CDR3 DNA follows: TGTGCCACCAGTGATCCGCGGGACAGACTAGCGCAGACAGATACGCAGTATTTT. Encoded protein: CATSDPRDRLAQTDTQYF.

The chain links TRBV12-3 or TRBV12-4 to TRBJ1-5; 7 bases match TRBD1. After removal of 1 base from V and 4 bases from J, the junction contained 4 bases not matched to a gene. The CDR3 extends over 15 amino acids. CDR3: CASSLGDSENQPQHF. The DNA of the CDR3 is TGTGCCAGCAGTTTAGGGGACAGCGAAAATCAGCCCCAGCATTTT.

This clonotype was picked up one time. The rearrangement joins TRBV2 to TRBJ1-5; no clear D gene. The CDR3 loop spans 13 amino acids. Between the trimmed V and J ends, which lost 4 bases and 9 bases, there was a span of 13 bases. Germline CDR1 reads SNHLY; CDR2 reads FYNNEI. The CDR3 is CASSGTGFGPQHF. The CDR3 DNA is TGTGCCAGCAGTGGTACGGGTTTCGGGCCCCAGCATTTT.

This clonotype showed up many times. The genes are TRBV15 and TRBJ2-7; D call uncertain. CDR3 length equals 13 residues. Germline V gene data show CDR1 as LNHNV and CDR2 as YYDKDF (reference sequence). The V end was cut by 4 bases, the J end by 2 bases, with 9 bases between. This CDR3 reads CATSNPAAYEQYF. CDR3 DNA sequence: TGTGCCACCAGCAATCCGGCCGCCTACGAGCAGTACTTC.

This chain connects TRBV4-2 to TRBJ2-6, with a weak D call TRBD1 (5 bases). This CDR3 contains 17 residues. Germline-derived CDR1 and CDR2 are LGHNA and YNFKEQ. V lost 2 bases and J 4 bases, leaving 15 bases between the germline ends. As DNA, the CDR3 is TGTGCCAGCAGCCAACTCCTCCGTGGGGCGGGGGCCAACGTCCTGACTTTC. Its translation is CASSQLLRGAGANVLTF.

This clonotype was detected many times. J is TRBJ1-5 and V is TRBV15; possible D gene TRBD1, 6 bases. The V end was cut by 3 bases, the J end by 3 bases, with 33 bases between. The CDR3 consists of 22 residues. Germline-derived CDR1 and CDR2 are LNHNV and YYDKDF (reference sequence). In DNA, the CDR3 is TGTGCCACCAGCAGTACCCTAGGGGGGACCAAGCGATGGGGGGTCCACAATCAGCCCCAGCATTTT. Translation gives CATSSTLGGTKRWGVHNQPQHF.

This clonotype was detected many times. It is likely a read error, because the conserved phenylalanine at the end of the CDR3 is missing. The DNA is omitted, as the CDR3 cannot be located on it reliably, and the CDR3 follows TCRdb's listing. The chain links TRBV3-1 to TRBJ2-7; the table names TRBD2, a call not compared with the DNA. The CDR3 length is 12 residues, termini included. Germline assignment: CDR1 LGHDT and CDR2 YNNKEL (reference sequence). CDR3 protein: CASSQDRGGPHL.